The 21 T cell receptor beta chains in this list originate from one sample, sequenced in a study of response to subunit inactivated influenza vaccine. TCRdb reprocessed the RT-PCR reads with MiXCR, giving one entry per CDR3 protein. The sample holds about 240,000 distinct CDR3 sequences, 9% to 15% seen once. Sequenced material: non-naive T cells sorted from PBMCs, taken approximately 15 days before vaccination. The receptors were sampled from a man aged 45-65 years who received an inactivated influenza vaccine.

The chain joins TRBV9 to TRBJ1-2, with D unclear. Germline CDR1 SGDLS, CDR2 YYNGEE. There are 15 residues in the CDR3. The V gene lost 4 bases and the J gene lost 0 bases, with 13 bases spanning the gap. Written as DNA, the CDR3 is TGTGCCAGCAGCCCCTGGCAGGACGCTAACTATGGCTACACCTTC. Translated: CASSPWQDANYGYTF. The full variable domain, completed using reference TRBV9 and TRBJ1-2, is DSGVTQTPKHLITATGQRVTLRCSPRSGDLSVYWYQQSLDQGLQFLIQYYNGEERAKGNILERFSAQQFPDLHSELNLSSLELGDSALYFCASSPWQDANYGYTFGSGTRLTVV.

The V and J genes are TRBV6-1 and TRBJ1-1, with TRBD1 matching 11 bases. V shed 6 bases, J shed 4 bases, and the junction held 7 bases outside the gene matches. The CDR3 has 15 residues. From germline, CDR1 is MNHNS and CDR2 SASEGT. This CDR3 is CASRPAGTGGTEAFF. The CDR3 DNA follows: TGTGCCAGCAGGCCAGCGGGGACAGGGGGCACTGAAGCTTTCTTT.

This clonotype was found a few times. The chain uses TRBV2 and TRBJ2-7; maybe TRBD1 (5 bases). The V gene lost 7 bases and the J gene lost 6 bases, with 19 bases spanning the gap. The CDR3 totals 14 residues. Germline-derived CDR1 and CDR2 are SNHLY and FYNNEI. CDR3 in amino acids: CASKWGKLPSEQYF. The CDR3 nucleotides are TGTGCCAGCAAGTGGGGCAAACTCCCTTCCGAGCAGTACTTC.

The V call is TRBV20-1, the J call TRBJ2-1, with 12 bases that match TRBD2. Germline values: CDR1 DFQATT, CDR2 SNEGSKA (reference sequence). This CDR3 spans 15 amino acids. After removal of 1 base from V and 6 bases from J, the junction contained 4 bases not matched to a gene. The CDR3, as DNA: TGCAGTGCTAGAGGGACTAGCGGGGAACCCAATGAGCAGTTCTTC. It translates to CSARGTSGEPNEQFF.

This clonotype was found a few times. This rearrangement joins TRBV10-3 to TRBJ2-5, with 8 nucleotides matching TRBD2. The V segment lost 8 bases and the J segment 4 bases; nucleotides outside the gene matches: 15. This CDR3 has 16 amino acids. The germline V gene encodes CDR1 ENHRY and CDR2 SYGVKD. DNA for the CDR3: TGTGCCATCTCCCGTGGGTTAGCGGGAAGGGGAGAGACCCAGTACTTC. Protein sequence: CAISRGLAGRGETQYF.

This clonotype occurred many times. The chain is built from TRBV19 and TRBJ2-1, with 9 nucleotides matching TRBD1. The CDR3 is made up of 15 amino acids. From germline, CDR1 is LNHDA and CDR2 SQIVND (reference sequence). J was trimmed by 4 bases and V by 5 bases; bases with no gene match: 6. The CDR3 DNA is TGTGCCAGTAGTTATGGGACAGGGATTTACAATGAGCAGTTCTTC. This encodes CASSYGTGIYNEQFF.

This clonotype was recorded at least ten times. V is TRBV29-1 and J is TRBJ2-7; D remains unclear. The germline V gene has CDR1 SQVTM and CDR2 ANQGSEA. This CDR3 is 13 amino acids long. Between the trimmed V and J ends, which lost 5 bases and 1 base, there was a span of 12 bases. The CDR3 DNA is TGCAGCGTTCTCCTAGTTCGGTCCTACGAGCAGTACTTC. It encodes CSVLLVRSYEQYF.

V gene TRBV30 combines with J gene TRBJ2-3; 9 bases fit TRBD2. V was clipped by 8 bases and J by 5 bases; unmatched bases: 11. CDR3 length: 14 amino acids. Per the germline V gene, CDR1 is GTSNPN and CDR2 is SVGIG (reference sequence). The CDR3: CAGALGLAVDTQYF. The CDR3 DNA follows: TGTGCCGGGGCTTTGGGACTAGCCGTAGATACGCAGTATTTT.

J is TRBJ1-2 and V is TRBV4-3; 9 nucleotides match TRBD1. The CDR3 is 16 residues long. The trim removed 0 bases at V and 5 bases at J, leaving 7 bases unmatched. Germline CDR1 LGHNA, CDR2 YSLEER. The CDR3 reads CASSQDQLGTGYGYTF. Written as DNA, the CDR3 is TGCGCCAGCAGCCAAGATCAATTGGGGACAGGGTATGGCTACACCTTC.

V is TRBV9 and J is TRBJ2-1, with D unresolved. CDR3 length equals 14 residues. V lost 4 bases and J 7 bases, leaving 15 bases between the germline ends. CDR1 is SGDLS, CDR2 YYNGEE, per germline. In nucleotides, the CDR3 is TGTGCCAGCAGCCCCGGTGGAAGTCGAAATGAGCAGTTCTTC. This sequence encodes CASSPGGSRNEQFF.

This clonotype was picked up many times. The V gene is TRBV12-3 or TRBV12-4, the J gene TRBJ2-7; D is undetermined. The CDR3 spans 13 residues. V was shortened by 4 bases and J by 5 bases, with 12 bases between the two germline ends. CDR3 coding DNA: TGTGCCAGCAGTTCAGTCGAAGGTCACGAGCAGTACTTC. The encoded protein is CASSSVEGHEQYF.

The sample holds many counts of this clonotype. The chain is built from TRBV5-5 and TRBJ2-7; TRBD1 matches 7 bases. Trimming removed 1 base from V and 3 bases from J; junction bases left unmatched: 4. This CDR3 is 14 amino acids long. Germline assignment: CDR1 SGHKS and CDR2 YYEKEE (reference sequence). CDR3 residues: CASSLRTGGYEQYF. CDR3 in DNA: TGTGCCAGCAGCTTGAGGACAGGAGGCTACGAGCAGTACTTC.

The sample holds many counts of this clonotype. The chain carries TRBV7-8 and TRBJ2-6; TRBD2 agrees at 7 bases. Trimming at V came to 1 base and at J to 2 bases, leaving 5 bases not matched to a gene. Germline V gives CDR1 SGHVS, CDR2 FQNEAQ. The CDR3 is 17 amino acids. The CDR3 DNA follows: TGTGCCAGCAGCTTAGTGGGGGGGGTCGCTGGGGCCAACGTCCTGACTTTC. Encoded protein: CASSLVGGVAGANVLTF.

This clonotype was picked up many times. The V gene is TRBV29-1, the J gene TRBJ1-1, with D maybe TRBD1 (5 bases). The length of the CDR3 is 12 residues. The V end lost 7 bases, the J end lost 3 bases, and 12 bases lay between the germline ends. From germline, CDR1 is SQVTM and CDR2 ANQGSEA. CDR3: CSAPGQHTEAFF. CDR3 DNA sequence: TGCAGCGCCCCGGGGCAGCACACTGAAGCTTTCTTT.

The V and J genes are TRBV4-3 and TRBJ2-1; no definite D call. Germline CDR1 reads LGHNA; CDR2 reads YSLEER. V was cut by 5 bases and J by 4 bases, with 15 bases left in between. The CDR3 totals 15 residues. The CDR3 region is CASSSTPGRYNEQFF. CDR3 nucleotide sequence: TGCGCCAGCAGCTCGACGCCAGGAAGATACAATGAGCAGTTCTTC.

This clonotype was seen ten or more times. V usage is TRBV5-4 and J usage is TRBJ2-2; D uncertain. V lost 0 bases, J lost 6 bases, and 6 bases lay in between. The CDR3 runs to 13 residues. Germline V gives CDR1 SGHNT, CDR2 YYREEE (reference sequence). In nucleotides, the CDR3 is TGTGCCAGCAGCTTGGGGGGTCCCGGGGAGCTGTTTTTT. Translated: CASSLGGPGELFF.

This clonotype was seen a handful of times. The chain couples TRBV15 to TRBJ2-3; possible D gene TRBD2, 5 bases. The V gene's germline CDR1 is LNHNV and CDR2 YYDKDF (reference sequence). V lost 5 bases to trimming and J lost 1 base, with 10 bases between them. CDR3 length equals 14 residues. For the CDR3, the DNA is TGTGCCACCAGCTTGGCACTAGGCACAGATACGCAGTATTTT. Translation: CATSLALGTDTQYF.

This clonotype was observed a few times. V gene TRBV24-1 combines with J gene TRBJ1-4, with 9 positions matching TRBD1. The CDR3 has 12 residues. CDR1 is KGHDR, CDR2 SFDVKD, per germline. Trimming at V came to 4 bases and at J to 13 bases, leaving 3 bases not matched to a gene. This CDR3 is CATSEGTGRLFF. The CDR3 DNA reads TGTGCCACCAGTGAGGGGACAGGGCGACTGTTTTTT.

This clonotype was observed a few times. V and J are TRBV20-1 and TRBJ2-2; D ambiguous. The CDR3 is 14 amino acids. V dropped 0 bases and J dropped 6 bases, with 11 bases sitting between them. CDR1 is DFQATT, CDR2 SNEGSKA, per germline (reference sequence). CDR3 coding DNA: TGCAGTGCTAGAGAATCCCTAGGACCCGGGGAGCTGTTTTTT. This sequence encodes CSARESLGPGELFF.

This chain links TRBV20-1 with TRBJ2-1, with 11 bases that match TRBD2. V shed 3 bases and J 0 bases; nucleotides not matched to a gene: 7. The CDR3 extends over 17 amino acids. Germline CDR1 DFQATT, CDR2 SNEGSKA (reference sequence). Here the CDR3 reads CSARASGRISSYNEQFF. CDR3 DNA: TGCAGTGCTAGGGCTAGCGGGAGGATCAGCTCCTACAATGAGCAGTTCTTC.

CDR3 region: CASSFLASASTDTQYF. CDR3 DNA: TGTGCCAGCAGCTTTTTAGCGTCCGCTAGCACAGATACGCAGTATTTT. V is TRBV13 and J is TRBJ2-3; possibly TRBD2 for D (5 bases). V lost 3 bases to trimming and J lost 0 bases, with 13 bases between them. Germline CDR1 is PRHDT and CDR2 is FYEKMQ (reference sequence). There are 16 residues in the CDR3.